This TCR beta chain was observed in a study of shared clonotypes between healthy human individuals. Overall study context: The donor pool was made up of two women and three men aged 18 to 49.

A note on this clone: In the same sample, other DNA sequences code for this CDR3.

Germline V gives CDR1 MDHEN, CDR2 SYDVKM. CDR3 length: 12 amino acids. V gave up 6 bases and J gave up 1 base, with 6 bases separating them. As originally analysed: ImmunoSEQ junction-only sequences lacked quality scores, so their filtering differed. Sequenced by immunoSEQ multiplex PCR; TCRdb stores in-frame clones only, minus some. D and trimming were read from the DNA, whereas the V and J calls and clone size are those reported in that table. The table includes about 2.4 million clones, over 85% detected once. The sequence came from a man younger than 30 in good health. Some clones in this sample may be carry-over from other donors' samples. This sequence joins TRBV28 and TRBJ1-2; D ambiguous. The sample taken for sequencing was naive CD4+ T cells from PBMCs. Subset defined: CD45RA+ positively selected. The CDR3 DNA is TGTGCCAGCAGCCAGAGTAACTATGGCTACACCTTC. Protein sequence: CASSQSNYGYTF.